The clone carrying this T cell receptor (beta chain) occurred many times. Antigen: not known. This entry comes from a study of CD8 T cells in ankylosing spondylitis. Quantitative molecular-barcoded 5'-RACE generated the TCR beta libraries. In TCRdb, the 5' RACE reads were re-called with MiXCR into one record per CDR3 protein. The sample lists approximately 220,000 distinct CDR3 sequences, roughly a tenth occurring once. Study results and caveats: Apparently characteristic of ankylosing spondylitis blood was a TCR beta motif (under ten highly homologous variants).

The receptor comes from a male donor with ankylosing spondylitis or in good health (not recorded which). Source material: blood, either unsorted or a sorted T cell fraction (not recorded which).

The CDR3 DNA is TGCAGTGCTAGGTCTCGAGGCAGGGGGTACCAAGAGACCCAGTACTTC. Amino acid sequence: CSARSRGRGYQETQYF. This chain connects TRBV20-1 to TRBJ2-5; the match to TRBD1 covers 7 bases. There are 16 residues in the CDR3. The junction had 10 bases not matched to a gene; V was cut back by 3 bases and J by 0 bases. CDR1 is DFQATT, CDR2 SNEGSKA, per germline (reference sequence).